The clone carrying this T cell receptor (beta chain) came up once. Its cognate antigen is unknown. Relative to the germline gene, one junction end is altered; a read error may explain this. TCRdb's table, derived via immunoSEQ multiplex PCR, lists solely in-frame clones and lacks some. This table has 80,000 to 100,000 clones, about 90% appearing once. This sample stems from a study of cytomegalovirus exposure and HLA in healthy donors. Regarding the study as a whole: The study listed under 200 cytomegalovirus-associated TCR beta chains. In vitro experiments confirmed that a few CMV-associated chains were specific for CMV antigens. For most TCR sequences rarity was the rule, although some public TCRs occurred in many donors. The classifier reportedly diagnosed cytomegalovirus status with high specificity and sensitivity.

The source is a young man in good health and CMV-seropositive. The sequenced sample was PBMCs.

In nucleotides, the CDR3 is TGTGCTAGTGGCTTGGACAGGGTAGCCAAAAACATTCAGTACTTC. It translates to CASGLDRVAKNIQYF. The V gene is TRBV12-5, the J gene TRBJ2-4; 8 nucleotides match TRBD1. CDR1 is LGHNT, CDR2 FRNRAP, per germline. This CDR3 has 15 residues.